Below, 2 T cell receptor beta chains from the same sample are listed, as sequenced in a study of patients and donors after allogeneic stem cell transplantation. TCRdb itself ran the RT-PCR reads through MiXCR, one entry per CDR3 protein. Of over 350,000 distinct CDR3 sequences detected, 16% appear once; the ten largest clones hold roughly 7%. Sequencing was carried out using blood, either unsorted or a sorted T cell fraction (not recorded which). The source of these receptors is a human donor who was either an allogeneic HSCT recipient or a stem cell or donor lymphocyte infusion donor (not recorded which). It is not recorded whose cells these are; they may come from a transplant donor.

CDR3 nucleotides: TGTGCCAGCAGCCCCAGGGTTAGAAAACTGTTTTTT. Its translation is CASSPRVRKLFF. The chain recombines TRBV7-8 with TRBJ1-4, with a tentative D call TRBD1 (5 bases). The CDR3 consists of 12 residues. V was cut by 5 bases and J by 10 bases, with 11 bases left in between. Germline loops: CDR1 SGHVS, CDR2 FQNEAQ.

This clonotype was detected only a few times. CDR3 amino acids: CASSHFRGTKAYEQYF. The CDR3 coding sequence is TGTGCCAGTAGTCACTTCCGGGGGACTAAAGCCTACGAGCAGTACTTC. This chain connects TRBV19 to TRBJ2-7; TRBD2 aligns across 7 bases. Looked up from germline, CDR1 is LNHDA and CDR2 is SQIVND (reference sequence). The CDR3 totals 16 residues. After removal of 5 bases from V and 2 bases from J, the junction contained 12 bases not matched to a gene.